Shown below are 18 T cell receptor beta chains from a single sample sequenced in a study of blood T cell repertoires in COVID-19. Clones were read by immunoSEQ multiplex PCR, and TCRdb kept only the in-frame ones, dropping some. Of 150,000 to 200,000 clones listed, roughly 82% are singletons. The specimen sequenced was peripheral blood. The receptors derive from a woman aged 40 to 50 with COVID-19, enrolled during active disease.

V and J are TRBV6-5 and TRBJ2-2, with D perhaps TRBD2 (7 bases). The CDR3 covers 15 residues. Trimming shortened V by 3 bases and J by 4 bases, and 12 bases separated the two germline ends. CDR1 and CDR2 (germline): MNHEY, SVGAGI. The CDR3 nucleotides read TGTGCCAGCAGTTATGGGGGGGCGGGCACCGGGGAGCTGTTTTTT. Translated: CASSYGGAGTGELFF.

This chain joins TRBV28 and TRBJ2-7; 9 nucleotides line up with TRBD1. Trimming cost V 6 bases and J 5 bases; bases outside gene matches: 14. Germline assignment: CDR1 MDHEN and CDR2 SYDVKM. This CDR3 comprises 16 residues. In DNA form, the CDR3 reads TGTGCCAGCAGCGACCCAGGGAGACAGGGGGTCCACGAGCAGTACTTC. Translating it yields CASSDPGRQGVHEQYF.

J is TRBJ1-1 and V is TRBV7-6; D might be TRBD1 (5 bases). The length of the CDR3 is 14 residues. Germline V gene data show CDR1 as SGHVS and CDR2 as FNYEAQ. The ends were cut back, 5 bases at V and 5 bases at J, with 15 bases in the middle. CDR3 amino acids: CASSPIRVGTEAFF. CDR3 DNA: TGTGCCAGCAGCCCAATCAGGGTTGGGACTGAAGCTTTCTTT.

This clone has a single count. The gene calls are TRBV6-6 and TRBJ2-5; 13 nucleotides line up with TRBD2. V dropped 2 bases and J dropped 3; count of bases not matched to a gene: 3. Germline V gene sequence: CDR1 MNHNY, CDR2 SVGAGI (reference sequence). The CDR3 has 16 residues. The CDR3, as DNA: TGTGCCAGCAGTTACCACGGACTAGCGGGGGAAGAGACCCAGTACTTC. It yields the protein CASSYHGLAGEETQYF.

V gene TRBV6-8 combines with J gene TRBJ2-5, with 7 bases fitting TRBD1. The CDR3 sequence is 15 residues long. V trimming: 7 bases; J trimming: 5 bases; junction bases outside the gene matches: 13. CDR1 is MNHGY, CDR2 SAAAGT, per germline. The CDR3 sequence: CASTNPRQGQETQYF. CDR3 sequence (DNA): TGTGCCAGCACTAACCCCAGACAGGGCCAGGAGACCCAGTACTTC.

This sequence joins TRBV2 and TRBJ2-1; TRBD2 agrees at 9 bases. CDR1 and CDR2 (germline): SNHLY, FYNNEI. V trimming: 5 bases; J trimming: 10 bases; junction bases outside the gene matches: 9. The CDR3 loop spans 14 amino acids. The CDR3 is CASSSGTSFTEQFF. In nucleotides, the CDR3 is TGTGCCAGCAGTTCCGGGACTAGCTTTACGGAGCAGTTCTTC.

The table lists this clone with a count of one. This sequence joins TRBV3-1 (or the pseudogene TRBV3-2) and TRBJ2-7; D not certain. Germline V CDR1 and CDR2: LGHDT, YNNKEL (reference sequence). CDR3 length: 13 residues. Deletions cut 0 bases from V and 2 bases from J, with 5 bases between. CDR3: CASSQDPAYEQYV. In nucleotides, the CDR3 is TGTGCCAGCAGCCAAGATCCGGCCTACGAGCAGTACGTC.

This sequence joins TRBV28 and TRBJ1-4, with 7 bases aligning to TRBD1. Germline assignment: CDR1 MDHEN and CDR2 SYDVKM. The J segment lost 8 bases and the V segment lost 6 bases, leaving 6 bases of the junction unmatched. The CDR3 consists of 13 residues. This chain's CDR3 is CASSRDSWEKLFF. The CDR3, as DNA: TGTGCCAGCAGCCGGGACAGCTGGGAAAAACTGTTTTTT.

CDR3 protein: CASSLDTGAGETQYF. The CDR3 bases are TGTGCCAGCAGCTTAGATACAGGGGCGGGAGAGACCCAGTACTTC. The rearrangement links TRBV11-2 to TRBJ2-5, with 7 positions matching TRBD1. The junction had 5 bases not matched to a gene; V was cut back by 0 bases and J by 4 bases. Germline V gene sequence: CDR1 SGHAT, CDR2 FQNNGV. The CDR3 length is 15 residues.

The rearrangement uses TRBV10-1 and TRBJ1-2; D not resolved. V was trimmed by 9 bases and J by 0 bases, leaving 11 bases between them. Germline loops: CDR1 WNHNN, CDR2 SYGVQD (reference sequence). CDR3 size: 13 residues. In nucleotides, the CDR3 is TGCGCCAGTCTCTCAGACACTAACTATGGCTACACCTTC. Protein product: CASLSDTNYGYTF.

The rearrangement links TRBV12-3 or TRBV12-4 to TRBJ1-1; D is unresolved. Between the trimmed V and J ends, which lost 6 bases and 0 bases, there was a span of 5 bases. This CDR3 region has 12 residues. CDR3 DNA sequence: TGTGCCAGCAGCACACTGAACACTGAAGCTTTCTTT. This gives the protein CASSTLNTEAFF.

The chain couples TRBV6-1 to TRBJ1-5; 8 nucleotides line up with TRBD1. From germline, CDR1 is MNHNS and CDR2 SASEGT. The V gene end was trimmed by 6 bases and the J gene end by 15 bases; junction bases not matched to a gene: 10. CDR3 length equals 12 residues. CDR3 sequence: CASSPRQGIWHF. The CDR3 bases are TGTGCCAGCAGCCCCCGACAGGGGATATGGCATTTT.

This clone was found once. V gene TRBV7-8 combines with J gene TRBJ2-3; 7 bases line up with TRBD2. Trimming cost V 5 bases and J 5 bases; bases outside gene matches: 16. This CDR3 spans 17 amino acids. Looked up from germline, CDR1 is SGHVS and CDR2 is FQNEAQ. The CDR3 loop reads CASSETWGAGAGDTQYF. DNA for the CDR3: TGTGCCAGCAGCGAAACGTGGGGCGCGGGAGCGGGAGATACGCAGTATTTT.

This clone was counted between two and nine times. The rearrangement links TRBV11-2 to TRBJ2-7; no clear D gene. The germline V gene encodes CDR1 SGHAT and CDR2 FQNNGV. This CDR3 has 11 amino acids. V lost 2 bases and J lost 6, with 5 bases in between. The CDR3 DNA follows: TGTGCCAGCAGCTTAAGCTTCGAGCAGTACTTC. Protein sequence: CASSLSFEQYF.

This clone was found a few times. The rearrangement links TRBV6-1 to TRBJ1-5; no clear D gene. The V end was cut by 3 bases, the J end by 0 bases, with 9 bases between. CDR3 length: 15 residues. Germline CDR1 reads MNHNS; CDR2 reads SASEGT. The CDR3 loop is CASSDFRYSNQPQHF. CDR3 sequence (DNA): TGTGCCAGCAGTGATTTCCGGTATAGCAATCAGCCCCAGCATTTT.

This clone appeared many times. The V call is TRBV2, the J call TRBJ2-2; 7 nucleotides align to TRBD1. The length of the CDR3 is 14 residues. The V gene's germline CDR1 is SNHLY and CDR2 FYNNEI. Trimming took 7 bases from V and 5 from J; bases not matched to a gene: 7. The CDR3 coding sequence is TGTGCCAGCAAGAGGGGGCAGAAGACCGGGGAGCTGTTTTTT. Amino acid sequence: CASKRGQKTGELFF. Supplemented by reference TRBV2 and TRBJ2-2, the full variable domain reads EPEVTQTPSHQVTQMGQEVILRCVPISNHLYFYWYRQILGQKVEFLVSFYNNEISEKSEIFDDQFSVERPDGSNFTLKIRSTKLEDSAMYFCASKRGQKTGELFFGEGSRLTVL.

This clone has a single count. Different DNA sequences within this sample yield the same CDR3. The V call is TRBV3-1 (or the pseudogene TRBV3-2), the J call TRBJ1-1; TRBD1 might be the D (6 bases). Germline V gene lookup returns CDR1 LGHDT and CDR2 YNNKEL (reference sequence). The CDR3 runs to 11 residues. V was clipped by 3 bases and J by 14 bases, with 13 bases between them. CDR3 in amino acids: CASSQGAAAFF. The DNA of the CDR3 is TGTGCCAGCAGCCAGGGGGCAGCTGCCTTCTTT.

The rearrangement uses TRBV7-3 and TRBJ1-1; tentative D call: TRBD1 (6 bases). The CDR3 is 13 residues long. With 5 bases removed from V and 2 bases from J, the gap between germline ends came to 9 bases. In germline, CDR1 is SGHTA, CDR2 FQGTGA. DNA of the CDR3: TGTGCCAGCAGCGTACAGGGAAACACTGAAGCTTTCTTT. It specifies CASSVQGNTEAFF. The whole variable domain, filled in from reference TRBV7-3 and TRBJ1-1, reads GAGVSQTPSNKVTEKGKYVELRCDPISGHTALYWYRQSLGQGPEFLIYFQGTGAADDSGLPNDRFFAVRPEGSVSTLKIQRTERGDSAVYLCASSVQGNTEAFFGQGTRLTVV.